The TCR beta chain under discussion was sequenced for a study of blood T cell repertoires in COVID-19. The germline CDR1 and CDR2 sequences are MNHEY and SVGAGI. The CDR3 spans 14 residues. V was shortened by 5 bases and J by 7 bases, with 15 bases between the two germline ends. Sequenced by immunoSEQ multiplex PCR; TCRdb stores in-frame clones only, minus some. The sample holds about 44,000 clones, roughly 87% seen once. This chain uses TRBV6-5 with TRBJ2-1, with D possibly matching TRBD1 (6 bases). The TCR comes from a man aged 65 to 79 with active COVID-19. What was sequenced was peripheral blood. Written as DNA, the CDR3 is TGTGCCAGCAGTATTTACAGGGAACGTAATGAGCAGTTCTTC. It yields the protein CASSIYRERNEQFF.